This T cell receptor (beta chain) was sequenced in a study of CD8 T cells in ankylosing spondylitis. Study findings and constraints: Typical of ankylosing spondylitis blood, it appeared, was a TCR beta motif of eight highly homologous variants. According to the report, clones linked to the disease were significantly enriched in matched synovial fluid samples taken from ankylosing spondylitis patients.

CDR3 length: 16 amino acids. Germline assignment: CDR1 SGHKS and CDR2 YYEKEE (reference sequence). Comment on this clonotype: Its antigen is undetermined. An end of the junction does not agree with germline; a read error may underlie this.

TCRdb re-called the 5' RACE reads with MiXCR, one entry per CDR3 protein. The sample yields about 170,000 distinct CDR3 sequences, approximately 16% seen once. What was sequenced was blood, either unsorted or a sorted T cell fraction (not recorded which). V usage is TRBV5-5 and J usage is TRBJ2-7; possibly TRBD1 for D (5 bases). This clonotype originated in a male donor with ankylosing spondylitis or in good health (not recorded which). The CDR3 DNA reads TGTGCCGGCAGCCTCTCAGGGTCGGATCTAACCTACGAGCAGTACTTC. This sequence encodes CAGSLSGSDLTYEQYF.